These 22 T cell receptor beta chains share one sample of origin, sequenced in a study of shared clonotypes between healthy human individuals. Profiling relied on immunoSEQ multiplex PCR, and the TCRdb table lists in-frame clones only, not all of them. The data contain around 1.9 million clones, 85% to 95% of them singletons. Naive CD8 cells were CD45RO-negative, positively selected for CCR7, excluding terminally differentiated effector memory CD45RA+ cells. Sequencing was carried out using naive CD8+ T cells from PBMCs. These receptors originate from a man aged 18 to 35 in good health. Some clones in this sample may be carry-over from other donors' samples.

The chain joins TRBV28 to TRBJ1-2; D gene unclear. CDR1 is MDHEN and CDR2 is SYDVKM in the germline V gene. The CDR3 is 11 amino acids. V shed 6 bases and J shed 4 bases, with 6 bases lying between them. This CDR3 reads CASRIAYGYTF. Here the CDR3 DNA reads TGTGCCAGCAGGATCGCCTATGGCTACACCTTC.

The chain employs TRBV29-1 and TRBJ2-7; no reliable D call. The CDR3 length is 15 residues. Germline V CDR1 and CDR2: SQVTM, ANQGSEA. V lost 2 bases and J 0 bases, leaving 14 bases between the germline ends. The CDR3 bases are TGCAGCGTTGAAAGTCGTCAGGAGAGCTCCTACGAGCAGTACTTC. This codes for CSVESRQESSYEQYF.

This clone came up once. J is TRBJ1-5 and V is TRBV6-5; D unclear. With 4 bases removed from V and 0 bases from J, the gap between germline ends came to 7 bases. Germline loops: CDR1 MNHEY, CDR2 SVGAGI. The CDR3 runs 14 residues. This CDR3 is CASSSWDSNQPQHF. For the CDR3, the DNA is TGTGCCAGCAGTTCCTGGGATAGCAATCAGCCCCAGCATTTT.

The chain employs TRBV20-1 and TRBJ2-7; D ambiguous. CDR1 and CDR2 from the germline V gene are DFQATT and SNEGSKA (reference sequence). Trimming took off 4 bases at V and 6 bases at J, with 4 bases between the two ends. CDR3 size: 9 residues. DNA for the CDR3: TGCAGTGCTACCCCCGAGCAGTACTTC. Amino acid sequence: CSATPEQYF.

The genes are TRBV28 and TRBJ2-1; 8 bases agree with TRBD1. The CDR3 sequence is 13 residues long. Germline V lookup: CDR1 MDHEN, CDR2 SYDVKM. Trimming removed 6 bases from V and 9 bases from J; junction bases left unmatched: 7. The CDR3 nucleotides are TGTGCCAGCAGATTCGGACAGGGAACTGAGCAGTTCTTC. It codes for CASRFGQGTEQFF. The full variable domain, in which reference TRBV28 and TRBJ2-1 provide the parts outside the CDR3, is DVKVTQSSRYLVKRTGEKVFLECVQDMDHENMFWYRQDPGLGLRLIYFSYDVKMKEKGDIPEGYSVSREKKERFSLILESASTNQTSMYLCASRFGQGTEQFFGPGTRLTVL.

The CDR3 sequence is CASSPSSGRRITEQYF. The CDR3 DNA sequence: TGTGCCAGCAGCCCAAGTAGCGGGAGGAGGATTACAGAGCAGTACTTC. The chain employs TRBV13 and TRBJ2-7, with 10 bases matching TRBD2. CDR3 length: 16 residues. V was clipped by 5 bases and J by 7 bases; unmatched bases: 14. CDR1 is PRHDT and CDR2 is FYEKMQ in the germline V gene (reference sequence).

The chain couples TRBV29-1 to TRBJ2-3, with 8 bases identical to TRBD1. The length of the CDR3 is 14 residues. Germline assignment: CDR1 SQVTM and CDR2 ANQGSEA. The V segment lost 3 bases and the J segment 4 bases; nucleotides outside the gene matches: 6. The CDR3 DNA sequence: TGCAGCGTTGAGAAGGACAGGGATGCAGATACGCAGTATTTT. This encodes CSVEKDRDADTQYF.

In DNA form, the CDR3 reads TGTGCCAGCAGCTTAGCGGGGCATAGGGGGATTGAGACTTTCTTT. As protein: CASSLAGHRGIETFF. The chain joins TRBV7-8 to TRBJ1-1; a weak D match, TRBD1 (6 bases). Germline values: CDR1 SGHVS, CDR2 FQNEAQ. The length of the CDR3 is 15 residues. The germline V and J ends were trimmed by 0 bases and 12 bases, with 20 bases remaining between them.

The chain carries TRBV10-3 and TRBJ2-1, with D possibly TRBD2 on 5 matching bases. Trimming removed 2 bases from V and 5 bases from J, with 13 bases in between. Looked up from germline, CDR1 is ENHRY and CDR2 is SYGVKD. CDR3 size: 15 residues. The CDR3 DNA reads as TGTGCCATCAGTGAGAGAAGGGAGCAACACAATGAGCAGTTCTTC. Protein: CAISERREQHNEQFF.

The chain uses TRBV19 and TRBJ2-7; no clear D gene. The germline V gene has CDR1 LNHDA and CDR2 SQIVND (reference sequence). The CDR3 has 14 amino acids. V lost 0 bases and J 3 bases, leaving 9 bases between the germline ends. CDR3 protein: CASSIEGLHYEQYF. CDR3 nucleotides: TGTGCCAGTAGTATAGAGGGCCTACACTACGAGCAGTACTTC.

The chain combines TRBV27 with TRBJ2-3; D is ambiguous. CDR1 and CDR2 from the germline V gene are MNHEY and SMNVEV (reference sequence). The CDR3 extends over 12 amino acids. Deletions cut 6 bases from V and 5 bases from J, with 9 bases between. CDR3 loop: CASSRILDTQYF. The DNA of the CDR3 is TGTGCCAGCAGCCGTATACTAGATACGCAGTATTTT.

CDR3 region: CASKTSNQPQHF. CDR3 in DNA: TGTGCCAGCAAGACGAGCAATCAGCCCCAGCATTTT. This chain connects TRBV27 to TRBJ1-5; D is uncertain. V lost 7 bases and J 1 base, leaving 5 bases between the germline ends. The germline V gene encodes CDR1 MNHEY and CDR2 SMNVEV (reference sequence). The CDR3 is made up of 12 amino acids.

Only a few counts were recorded for this clone. The chain employs TRBV7-9 and TRBJ2-1, with D possibly matching TRBD2 (6 bases). The V gene's germline CDR1 is SEHNR and CDR2 FQNEAQ (reference sequence). Trimming removed 5 bases at V and 16 bases at J, with 27 bases between. The CDR3 covers 15 residues. CDR3 region: CASSPGRDSHYPVFF. CDR3 coding DNA: TGTGCCAGCAGCCCCGGGCGGGACTCCCACTATCCAGTATTCTTC.

The chain links TRBV27 to TRBJ2-1; TRBD1 matches at 7 bases. Germline V CDR1 and CDR2: MNHEY, SMNVEV (reference sequence). This CDR3 is built from 15 residues. V dropped 5 bases and J dropped 0; count of bases not matched to a gene: 4. The CDR3 nucleotides are TGTGCCAGCAGTCACCGGGACAGCTCCTACAATGAGCAGTTCTTC. Its translation is CASSHRDSSYNEQFF.

V usage is TRBV28 and J usage is TRBJ2-7; D not resolved. Germline V gives CDR1 MDHEN, CDR2 SYDVKM. V lost 5 bases, J lost 2 bases, and 19 bases lay in between. The length of the CDR3 is 16 residues. DNA for the CDR3: TGTGCCAGCAGTGTAATACCCATAGTAGTTACCTACGAGCAGTACTTC. This encodes CASSVIPIVVTYEQYF.

The CDR3 reads CASSRISGSLYEQFF. The DNA of the CDR3 is TGTGCCAGCAGCAGAATTAGCGGGAGTCTCTATGAGCAGTTCTTC. The chain employs TRBV7-9 and TRBJ2-1, with TRBD2 identical over 9 bases. Trimming removed 5 bases from V and 8 bases from J; junction bases left unmatched: 10. Germline V gene sequence: CDR1 SEHNR, CDR2 FQNEAQ (reference sequence). The length of the CDR3 is 15 residues. The whole variable domain, remainder taken from reference TRBV7-9 and TRBJ2-1, is DTGVSQNPRHKITKRGQNVTFRCDPISEHNRLYWYRQTLGQGPEFLTYFQNEAQLEKSRLLSDRFSAERPKGSFSTLEIQRTEQGDSAMYLCASSRISGSLYEQFFGPGTRLTVL.

The chain carries TRBV6-6 and TRBJ2-6; D remains unclear. CDR1 is MNHNY and CDR2 is SVGAGI in the germline V gene (reference sequence). Trimming cost V 5 bases and J 2 bases, with 7 bases left between them. This CDR3 spans 14 amino acids. The chain's CDR3 is CASSGVAGANVLTF. The CDR3 DNA is TGTGCCAGCAGTGGGGTGGCTGGGGCCAACGTCCTGACTTTC.

The chain links TRBV13 to TRBJ1-3; no clear D. V lost 4 bases to trimming and J lost 7 bases, with 8 bases between them. This CDR3 has 12 amino acids. Germline loops: CDR1 PRHDT, CDR2 FYEKMQ (reference sequence). CDR3 DNA: TGTGCCAGCAGCTATACGTCGAACACCATATATTTT. Its protein product is CASSYTSNTIYF.

The J gene is TRBJ1-1, the V gene TRBV4-1; D gene ambiguous. Germline V gene data show CDR1 as MGHRA and CDR2 as YSYEKL. The CDR3 runs 15 residues. Trimming removed 1 base from V and 1 base from J, with 10 bases in between. CDR3 amino acids: CASSQVGRPNTEAFF. The CDR3, as DNA: TGCGCCAGCAGCCAAGTAGGACGACCGAACACTGAAGCTTTCTTT.

The rearrangement joins TRBV5-1 to TRBJ2-1; D may be TRBD2 (6 bases). CDR1 and CDR2 (germline): SGHRS, YFSETQ. The CDR3 is 14 amino acids. V lost 4 bases and J 9 bases, leaving 17 bases between the germline ends. CDR3 residues: CASSLPTRRGEQFF. CDR3 in DNA: TGCGCCAGCAGCCTACCTACTCGGCGGGGTGAGCAGTTCTTC.

V usage is TRBV10-3 and J usage is TRBJ2-7; TRBD2 agrees at 7 bases. The CDR3 contains 16 residues. V shed 1 base and J 4 bases; nucleotides not matched to a gene: 10. Germline V gives CDR1 ENHRY, CDR2 SYGVKD. In nucleotides, the CDR3 is TGTGCCATCAGTGAGTTATTGGCTAGCGGACTTTACGAGCAGTACTTC. This gives the protein CAISELLASGLYEQYF.

About this clone: Other DNA variants within this sample encode the same CDR3. This chain connects TRBV2 to TRBJ2-7, with 11 nucleotides matching TRBD2. The germline V gene encodes CDR1 SNHLY and CDR2 FYNNEI. The CDR3 totals 16 residues. The V and J ends lost 3 bases and 2 bases, in that order; junction bases with no gene match: 6. The CDR3 DNA follows: TGTGCCAGCAGTGAGGGGCTAGCGGGAGGCACCTACGAGCAGTACTTC. It yields the protein CASSEGLAGGTYEQYF.